One sample yielded the 27 T cell receptor beta chains listed below, sequenced in a study of cytomegalovirus exposure and HLA in healthy donors. This PCR relied on a set of 60 Vbeta primers and 13 Jbeta primers. TCRdb keeps only in-frame clones here, not all; method: immunoSEQ multiplex PCR. The repertoire consists of 150,000 or so clones, with roughly 73% occurring once and the leading ten covering 1.5% to 2%. Material for sequencing was PBMCs. These receptor sequences come from a female donor in good health and CMV-seronegative.

The chain has TRBV5-1 and TRBJ2-1, with TRBD2 matching over 7 bases. Germline trimming cut 4 bases from V and 7 bases from J; bases unmatched to any gene: 14. The CDR3 runs to 16 residues. Looked up from germline, CDR1 is SGHRS and CDR2 is YFSETQ. The CDR3 DNA is TGCGCCAGCAGCGGGGAGGTCTTCGGGAGGTCGAATGAGCAGTTCTTC. This translates into CASSGEVFGRSNEQFF.

The chain recombines TRBV18 with TRBJ1-3, with 9 bases that match TRBD1. The CDR3 extends over 16 amino acids. V gave up 2 bases and J gave up 4 bases; unmatched junction bases: 6. CDR1 and CDR2 from the germline V gene are KGHSH and LQKENI. CDR3 nucleotide sequence: TGTGCCAGCTCACCAGCGACAGGGGGAAAAGGAAACACCATATATTTT. It codes for CASSPATGGKGNTIYF. The full variable domain, rest sourced from reference TRBV18 and TRBJ1-3, is NAGVMQNPRHLVRRRGQEARLRCSPMKGHSHVYWYRQLPEEGLKFMVYLQKENIIDESGMPKERFSAEFPKEGPSILRIQQVVRGDSAAYFCASSPATGGKGNTIYFGEGSWLTVV.

This chain uses TRBV2 with TRBJ2-5; 10 bases are shared with TRBD2. The J segment lost 5 bases and the V segment lost 4 bases, leaving 13 bases of the junction unmatched. This CDR3 has 17 amino acids. The germline CDR1 and CDR2 sequences are SNHLY and FYNNEI. The CDR3 here is CASSGLAGALSGETQYF. The DNA for the CDR3 is TGTGCCAGCAGTGGGCTAGCGGGGGCCCTATCGGGGGAGACCCAGTACTTC.

J is TRBJ1-1 and V is TRBV5-6; a weak D match, TRBD1 (6 bases). V shed 4 bases and J shed 5 bases, with 21 bases lying between them. The V gene's germline CDR1 is SGHDT and CDR2 YYEEEE. The CDR3 is 16 residues long. The CDR3 loop reads CASSLFNRVLGTEAFF. CDR3 bases: TGTGCCAGCAGCCTCTTCAACAGGGTTCTGGGGACTGAAGCTTTCTTT.

The chain uses TRBV30 and TRBJ2-5; 9 bases match TRBD2. Trimming at V came to 5 bases and at J to 9 bases, leaving 7 bases not matched to a gene. Germline V gene lookup returns CDR1 GTSNPN and CDR2 SVGIG (reference sequence). This CDR3 has 12 residues. The chain's CDR3 is CAWGGRALAQYF. CDR3 bases: TGTGCCTGGGGCGGGAGGGCCCTGGCCCAGTACTTC.

The rearrangement links TRBV7-8 to TRBJ1-5, with TRBD1 identical over 9 bases. Germline loops: CDR1 SGHVS, CDR2 FQNEAQ. CDR3 size: 16 residues. Unmatched junction bases numbered 8, after V lost 1 base and J lost 7 bases. CDR3 region: CASSLDQTGGYQPQHF. The CDR3 DNA reads as TGTGCCAGCAGCTTAGATCAAACAGGGGGCTACCAGCCCCAGCATTTT.

The CDR3 nucleotides read TGTGCCAGTAGTACGGCAGGGGGGACAGATACGCAGTATTTT. It encodes CASSTAGGTDTQYF. The chain carries TRBV19 and TRBJ2-3, with D possibly being TRBD1 (7 bases). Germline lookup yields CDR1 LNHDA and CDR2 SQIVND (reference sequence). The CDR3 covers 14 residues. V was cut by 4 bases and J by 3 bases, with 11 bases left in between. Using reference TRBV19 and TRBJ2-3 for the parts outside the CDR3, the full variable domain is DGGITQSPKYLFRKEGQNVTLSCEQNLNHDAMYWYRQDPGQGLRLIYYSQIVNDFQKGDIAEGYSVSREKKESFPLTVTSAQKNPTAFYLCASSTAGGTDTQYFGPGTRLTVL.

Here the CDR3 DNA reads TGTGCCAGCAGCCTCTTGACTAGCGGGAGCAATGAGCAGTTCTTC. As protein: CASSLLTSGSNEQFF. The chain has TRBV9 and TRBJ2-1, with 12 bases identical to TRBD2. This CDR3 contains 15 residues. With 4 bases clipped from V and 6 bases from J, the junction kept 5 bases outside the gene matches. The germline CDR1 and CDR2 sequences are SGDLS and YYNGEE.

This chain uses TRBV7-6 with TRBJ2-5; TRBD2 aligns across 7 bases. Trimming cost V 0 bases and J 11 bases; bases outside gene matches: 3. The germline gives CDR1 SGHVS, CDR2 FNYEAQ. The CDR3 contains 12 residues. The CDR3 protein is CASSLARREQYF. The CDR3 nucleotides are TGTGCCAGCAGCTTAGCAAGGCGGGAGCAGTACTTC.

The chain combines TRBV9 with TRBJ1-3; no reliable D call. The CDR3 spans 16 residues. Per the germline V gene, CDR1 is SGDLS and CDR2 is YYNGEE. V dropped 1 base and J dropped 2 bases, with 13 bases sitting between them. The chain's CDR3 is CASSVSGIGTGNTIYF. The CDR3 DNA reads as TGTGCCAGCAGCGTATCGGGGATCGGGACTGGAAACACCATATATTTT.

The chain uses TRBV29-1 and TRBJ2-5; D may be TRBD1 (6 bases). Germline V gene data show CDR1 as SQVTM and CDR2 as ANQGSEA. V lost 3 bases and J 1 base, leaving 12 bases between the germline ends. The CDR3 consists of 14 residues. CDR3 DNA sequence: TGCAGCGTTGATACCTCGGACAGCCAAGAGACCCAGTACTTC. This translates into CSVDTSDSQETQYF.

This rearrangement joins TRBV6-1 to TRBJ1-1; no reliable D call. Germline loops: CDR1 MNHNS, CDR2 SASEGT. This CDR3 region has 13 residues. The ends were cut back, 6 bases at V and 0 bases at J, with 8 bases in the middle. CDR3 sequence reads: CASSFLLNTEAFF. In DNA, the CDR3 is TGTGCCAGCAGCTTCTTATTGAACACTGAAGCTTTCTTT.

This sequence joins TRBV6-5 and TRBJ1-4; possibly TRBD1 for D (5 bases). The germline V gene has CDR1 MNHEY and CDR2 SVGAGI. V lost 6 bases and J 8 bases, leaving 16 bases between the germline ends. The CDR3 is made up of 14 amino acids. The chain's CDR3 is CASSNGAAGEKLFF. CDR3 sequence (DNA): TGTGCCAGCAGCAACGGGGCGGCGGGGGAAAAACTGTTTTTT.

This sequence joins TRBV25-1 and TRBJ2-2, with D possibly being TRBD1 (5 bases). V shed 10 bases and J shed 1 base, with 10 bases lying between them. CDR3 length: 13 amino acids. Germline V lookup: CDR1 MGHDK, CDR2 SYGVNS. The CDR3 is CAIGHQNTGELFF. The CDR3 nucleotides read TGTGCCATTGGACACCAGAACACCGGGGAGCTGTTTTTT.

This clone was observed once. The rearrangement joins TRBV14 to TRBJ1-6, with TRBD1 identical over 7 bases. The junction had 9 bases not matched to a gene; V was cut back by 6 bases and J by 10 bases. CDR1 and CDR2 from the germline V gene are SGHDN and FVKESK. This CDR3 spans 14 amino acids. The CDR3 DNA follows: TGTGCCAGCAGACCTACAGGGGTAGGATCACCCCTCCACTTT. It yields the protein CASRPTGVGSPLHF.

The genes are TRBV7-3 and TRBJ2-7; 7 positions match TRBD1. Germline CDR1 reads SGHTA; CDR2 reads FQGTGA. Germline trimming cut 2 bases from V and 3 bases from J; bases unmatched to any gene: 4. This CDR3 has 14 residues. CDR3 sequence: CASSLVGGHYEQYF. DNA for the CDR3: TGTGCCAGCAGCTTAGTAGGGGGCCACTACGAGCAGTACTTC.

The CDR3 loop reads CASRPPASGSYEQYF. In DNA, the CDR3 is TGTGCCAGCAGACCGCCGGCTAGCGGATCCTACGAGCAGTACTTC. This chain links TRBV6-6 with TRBJ2-5; TRBD2 aligns across 7 bases. The J call may be incorrect, as the DNA end agrees better with TRBJ2-7. The germline V gene encodes CDR1 MNHNY and CDR2 SVGAGI (reference sequence). The CDR3 covers 15 residues.

The chain carries TRBV7-2 and TRBJ1-5; no reliable D call. The CDR3 spans 18 residues. V lost 4 bases to trimming and J lost 2 bases, with 21 bases between them. Germline V gene data show CDR1 as SGHTA and CDR2 as FQGNSA. In DNA form, the CDR3 reads TGTGCCAGCAGCTCCGGGAGTAGGGTTAACCAACGCAATCAGCCCCAGCATTTT. It specifies CASSSGSRVNQRNQPQHF.

The rearrangement uses TRBV10-1 and TRBJ2-1; TRBD2 agrees at 8 bases. Germline V lookup: CDR1 WNHNN, CDR2 SYGVQD (reference sequence). The CDR3 sequence is 15 residues long. V trimming: 4 bases; J trimming: 5 bases; junction bases outside the gene matches: 7. CDR3 DNA: TGCGCCAGCAGTGGGGGGGTAGCGGGAAACAATGAGCAGTTCTTC. Encoded protein: CASSGGVAGNNEQFF.

The chain links TRBV6-4 to TRBJ1-2, with 8 bases that match TRBD1. The germline CDR1 and CDR2 sequences are MRHNA and SNTAGT. Trimming at V came to 3 bases and at J to 8 bases, leaving 5 bases not matched to a gene. CDR3 length: 13 residues. CDR3 residues: CASSDNRGNGYTF. The DNA for the CDR3 is TGTGCCAGCAGTGATAACAGGGGGAACGGCTACACCTTC.

The gene calls are TRBV6-1 and TRBJ2-2; TRBD1 is a possible D gene (6 bases). The V gene lost 3 bases and the J gene lost 3 bases, with 8 bases spanning the gap. CDR3 length: 14 residues. Germline assignment: CDR1 MNHNS and CDR2 SASEGT. The CDR3 protein is CASSDRGDTGELFF. The CDR3 region has the DNA TGTGCCAGCAGTGACAGGGGTGACACCGGGGAGCTGTTTTTT.

There are a few counts of this clone. The chain uses TRBV11-2 and TRBJ2-3; no clear D. Germline CDR1 is SGHAT and CDR2 is FQNNGV. V was cut by 3 bases and J by 6 bases, with 10 bases left in between. CDR3 length: 13 amino acids. The chain's CDR3 is CASSFGPPDTQYF. Written as DNA, the CDR3 is TGTGCCAGCAGCTTCGGTCCCCCGGATACGCAGTATTTT.

J is TRBJ2-5 and V is TRBV7-9; 12 bases are a match to TRBD2. This CDR3 comprises 16 residues. The germline V gene has CDR1 SEHNR and CDR2 FQNEAQ (reference sequence). Losses at the gene ends were 3 bases for V and 4 bases for J; bases not matched to a gene: 6. Written as DNA, the CDR3 is TGTGCCAGCAGCTTGACTAGCGGGGGTAATCGAGAGACCCAGTACTTC. Its protein is CASSLTSGGNRETQYF.

The J gene is TRBJ1-5, the V gene TRBV2; no clear D gene. Germline CDR1 reads SNHLY; CDR2 reads FYNNEI. This CDR3 has 16 residues. Trimming cost V 3 bases and J 2 bases, with 14 bases left between them. CDR3 amino acids: CASSDLRQGGNQPQHF. Written as DNA, the CDR3 is TGTGCCAGCAGTGATCTACGGCAAGGAGGCAATCAGCCCCAGCATTTT.

The chain uses TRBV7-2 and TRBJ2-7, with 11 bases matching TRBD2. J gave up 2 bases and V 6 bases, and 6 bases lay outside the gene matches. CDR3 length: 15 amino acids. CDR1 and CDR2 from the germline V gene are SGHTA and FQGNSA. The CDR3 loop is CASRWGTSGTYEQYF. The CDR3 nucleotides read TGTGCCAGCAGGTGGGGGACTAGCGGTACCTACGAGCAGTACTTC. The variable domain in full, completed from reference TRBV7-2 and TRBJ2-7, reads GAGVSQSPSNKVTEKGKDVELRCDPISGHTALYWYRQSLGQGLEFLIYFQGNSAPDKSGLPSDRFSAERTGGSVSTLTIQRTQQEDSAVYLCASRWGTSGTYEQYFGPGTRLTVT.

The rearrangement uses TRBV5-6 and TRBJ1-2; 7 bases agree with TRBD1. V was clipped by 2 bases and J by 3 bases; unmatched bases: 7. Germline lookup yields CDR1 SGHDT and CDR2 YYEEEE. CDR3 size: 15 residues. The CDR3 loop reads CASSFADRDDYGYTF. Written as DNA, the CDR3 is TGTGCCAGCAGCTTCGCCGACAGGGACGACTATGGCTACACCTTC.

The chain employs TRBV9 and TRBJ2-3; 7 bases line up with TRBD1. Germline V gives CDR1 SGDLS, CDR2 YYNGEE. J gave up 4 bases and V 4 bases, and 12 bases lay outside the gene matches. The CDR3 has 16 amino acids. Here the CDR3 reads CASSKSGTERSDTQYF. The DNA of the CDR3 is TGTGCCAGCAGCAAATCCGGGACAGAAAGGTCAGATACGCAGTATTTT.